These T cell receptor beta chains were read from a single sample in a study of T cell clonotyping in hematopoietic cell transplantation. Sequenced by immunoSEQ multiplex PCR; TCRdb stores in-frame clones only, minus some. The sample holds approximately 20,000 clones, 70% to 85% seen once. Material for sequencing was peripheral blood mononuclear cells. These receptors were taken from a man aged 60-69 years in good health. Some clones in this sample may be carry-over from other donors' samples. Each CDR3 is given with its conserved first and last residue. A D gene is named only where the DNA matches it firmly. Clone size is given for some rows only: seen once, a few or many times, or a class if the clone is expanded.

len	d_gene	abundance	v_gene	j_gene	CDR3nt	CDR3aa
13	NA	NA	TRBV11-2	TRBJ2-2	TGTGCCAGCAGCTTAGGCGTAACCGGGGAGCTGTTTTTT	CASSLGVTGELFF
13	NA	NA	TRBV7-7	TRBJ1-3	TGTGCTAGCAGCTTATCCTCTGGAAACACCATATATTTT	CASSLSSGNTIYF
15	NA	NA	TRBV5-1	TRBJ1-1	TGCGCCAGCAGCTTGGTGTCCCTACGGAACACTGAAGCTTTCTTT	CASSLVSLRNTEAFF
13	NA	NA	TRBV30	TRBJ2-2	TGTGCCTGGAATCGGGGGGCGAACGGGGAGCTGTTTTTT	CAWNRGANGELFF
15	NA	NA	TRBV2	TRBJ1-2	TGTGCCAGCAGTGGGCTAAGTAGGGTCGGCTATGGCTACACCTTC	CASSGLSRVGYGYTF
17	TRBD2	NA	TRBV7-8	TRBJ2-1	TGTGCCAGCAGCGTCACCGGGACTAGCGGGAGGACCAATGAGCAGTTCTTC	CASSVTGTSGRTNEQFF
16	TRBD2	NA	TRBV9	TRBJ2-7	TGTGCCAGCAGCGTAGATTCCGGGAGGGCCCCCCCCGAGCAGTACTTC	CASSVDSGRAPPEQYF
16	NA	NA	TRBV5-1	TRBJ2-2	TGCGCCAGCAGCTTGTTTGGGTCTTCTTCCACCGGGGAGCTGTTTTTT	CASSLFGSSSTGELFF
15	NA	NA	TRBV7-2	TRBJ2-5	TGTGCCAGCAGCTCCCAGCAGGGGAGAATAGAGACCCAGTACTTC	CASSSQQGRIETQYF
13	NA	NA	TRBV6-4	TRBJ1-6	TGTGCCAGCAGTGAGGGGGCGAATTCACCCCTCCACTTT	CASSEGANSPLHF
13	TRBD1	NA	TRBV27	TRBJ2-4	TGTGCCAGCGGGGACAGGGGGCTAAACATTCAGTACTTC	CASGDRGLNIQYF
15	NA	NA	TRBV4-2	TRBJ1-3	TGTGCCAGCAGCCAAGAACCGGACTCTGGAAACACCATATATTTT	CASSQEPDSGNTIYF
14	NA	NA	TRBV7-6	TRBJ1-2	TGTGCCAGCAGCCCTCAGGCGTTGGACTATGGCTACACCTTC	CASSPQALDYGYTF
18	TRBD1	NA	TRBV27	TRBJ1-5	TGTGCCAGCAGTTTATCGGTGCCTCCAGGGGGCTTCAATCAGCCCCAGCATTTT	CASSLSVPPGGFNQPQHF
16	TRBD2	NA	TRBV14	TRBJ2-5	TGTGCCAGCAGCCAAGATAGCGGGATGGTGCAAGAGACCCAGTACTTC	CASSQDSGMVQETQYF
18	TRBD2	NA	TRBV7-3	TRBJ2-2	TGTGCCAGCAGCTCGGGGGTCTCAGCGGGAGGGCCCACCGGGGAGCTGTTTTTT	CASSSGVSAGGPTGELFF
12	NA	NA	TRBV2	TRBJ1-6	TGTGCCAGTGGGACTGGCCCCTCACCCCTCCACTTT	CASGTGPSPLHF
13	NA	NA	TRBV30	TRBJ1-2	TGTGCCTGGAGTGGTGGAGGGAACTATGGCTACACCTTC	CAWSGGGNYGYTF
12	NA	few	TRBV28	TRBJ1-2	TGTGCCAGCAGTTTGGAATATAGTGGCTACACCTTC	CASSLEYSGYTF
14	NA	NA	TRBV19	TRBJ1-5	TGTGCCAGTAGCCTAACCGGGGCAAATCAGCCCCAGCATTTT	CASSLTGANQPQHF
13	NA	NA	TRBV27	TRBJ2-2	TGTGCCAGCAGTTCTTTGGGGGCCGGGGAGCTGTTTTTT	CASSSLGAGELFF
15	TRBD2	NA	TRBV11-2	TRBJ2-2	TGTGCCAGCAGCTTAGCTAGCGGGGGGGCCAGGGAGCTGTTTTTT	CASSLASGGARELFF
17	NA	NA	TRBV13	TRBJ2-1	TGTGCCAGCAGCTTACCCTCTGTGAACCGGGCCTACAATGAGCAGTTCTTC	CASSLPSVNRAYNEQFF
15	TRBD2	NA	TRBV7-6	TRBJ2-7	TGTGCCAGCAGCGGGGGACTAGCAGCTACCTACGAGCAGTACTTC	CASSGGLAATYEQYF
11	NA	NA	TRBV29-1	TRBJ2-1	TGCAGCGTTGCGGATGGACTCTCGGGGTTCTTC	CSVADGLSGFF
15	TRBD2	few	TRBV6-5	TRBJ2-1	TGTGCCAGCGCGTCTAGCGGGACTATCTACAATGAGCAGTTCTTC	CASASSGTIYNEQFF
14	NA	NA	TRBV5-6	TRBJ1-1	TGTGCCAGCAGCTTGGAAGGGGGATACACTGAAGCTTTCTTT	CASSLEGGYTEAFF
14	TRBD2	NA	TRBV7-2	TRBJ2-7	TGTGCCAGCAGTCCAAACGGGGGGTCCTACGAGCAGTACTTC	CASSPNGGSYEQYF
14	NA	NA	TRBV6-1	TRBJ1-2	TGTGCCAGCAGGGGGGGAGAAGGTATCTATGGCTACACCTTC	CASRGGEGIYGYTF
15	TRBD1	NA	TRBV5-1	TRBJ2-7	TGCGCCAGCAGCTTGGCGGGACAGGGATACCACGAGCAGTACTTC	CASSLAGQGYHEQYF
14	NA	few	TRBV11-3	TRBJ2-5	TGTGCCAGCAGCTTAGTAGCCAAGGGAGAGACCCAGTACTTC	CASSLVAKGETQYF
15	NA	NA	TRBV6-1	TRBJ2-6	TGTGCCAGCAGTGTGGGAAACTCTGGGGCCAACGTCCTGACTTTC	CASSVGNSGANVLTF
14	NA	NA	TRBV7-8	TRBJ1-1	TGTGCCAGCAGCCAAGGGGGGGGCAACACTGAAGCTTTCTTT	CASSQGGGNTEAFF
14	TRBD2	NA	TRBV9	TRBJ2-7	TGTGCCAGCAGCGTAGCTGGGGGGGTCTACGAGCAGTACTTC	CASSVAGGVYEQYF
14	TRBD2	NA	TRBV27	TRBJ2-1	TGTGCCAGCAGTTCCCGGACTAGCGGGGCCCGGGAGTTCTTC	CASSSRTSGAREFF
12	NA	few	TRBV28	TRBJ2-7	TGTGCCAGCAGACACGACAGTTACGAGCAGTACTTC	CASRHDSYEQYF
9	NA	NA	TRBV7-9	TRBJ2-1	TGTGCCACCGACAGGGAGCAGTTCTTC	CATDREQFF
16	TRBD1	NA	TRBV2	TRBJ1-5	TGTGCCAGCAGTCGGACAGGGGTTGGGGGCAATCAGCCCCAGCATTTT	CASSRTGVGGNQPQHF
12	NA	NA	TRBV6-1	TRBJ2-5	TGTGCCAGCAGTGCGACCCAAGAGACCCAGTACTTC	CASSATQETQYF
17	NA	NA	TRBV1	TRBJ2-4	TGCACCAGCAGCCAAGTGGGCATAACAGGGGGAAATGTCATTCAGTACTTC	CTSSQVGITGGNVIQYF
14	NA	NA	TRBV7-2	TRBJ1-4	TGTGCCAGCAGCCGTCGGGGGTCGTCTGGAAAACTGTTTTTT	CASSRRGSSGKLFF
16	TRBD2	NA	TRBV30	TRBJ2-3	TGTGCCTGGAGTGACCCTAGCGGGGGGGTAACAGATACGCAGTATTTT	CAWSDPSGGVTDTQYF
14	TRBD1	NA	TRBV14	TRBJ1-1	TGTGCCAGCAGCCAAGAGGACAGGTTTGCTGAAGCTTTCTTT	CASSQEDRFAEAFF
14	NA	NA	TRBV4-2	TRBJ2-1	TGTGCCAGCAGCCTTTGGCTTTCCTACAATGAGCAGTTCTTC	CASSLWLSYNEQFF
15	NA	NA	TRBV5-1	TRBJ1-1	TGCGCCAGCAGCTCGACTCCGGGGGTGAACACTGAAGCTTTCTTT	CASSSTPGVNTEAFF
14	NA	NA	TRBV5-1	TRBJ2-5	TGCGCCAGCAGCTTATCCCCCGCGATCGTGACCCAGTACTTC	CASSLSPAIVTQYF
15	NA	NA	TRBV25-1	TRBJ1-1	TGTGCCAGCAGTGAATATATAGGGGGGAACACTGAAGCTTTCTTT	CASSEYIGGNTEAFF